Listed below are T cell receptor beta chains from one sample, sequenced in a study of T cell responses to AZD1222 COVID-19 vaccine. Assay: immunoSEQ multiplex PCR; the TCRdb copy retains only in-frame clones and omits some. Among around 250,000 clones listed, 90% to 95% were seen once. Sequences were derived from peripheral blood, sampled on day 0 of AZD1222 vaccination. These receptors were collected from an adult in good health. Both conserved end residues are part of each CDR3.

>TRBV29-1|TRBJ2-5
CSVGTFQETQYF
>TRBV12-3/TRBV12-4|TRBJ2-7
CASRVGGIDEQYF
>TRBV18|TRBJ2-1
CASSPISGGRNYNEQFF
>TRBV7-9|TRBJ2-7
CASTPSGVGEQYF
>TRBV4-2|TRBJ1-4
CASSPRTGSNEKLFF
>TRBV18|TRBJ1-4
CASSPGATNEKLFF
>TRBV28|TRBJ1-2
CASSFYRGGYTF
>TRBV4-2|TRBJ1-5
CASSQDTYSLNQPQHF
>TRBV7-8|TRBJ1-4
CASSPNRVRANEKLFF
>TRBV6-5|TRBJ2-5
CASSYSGAQYF
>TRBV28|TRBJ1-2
CASSLLVGFGYTF
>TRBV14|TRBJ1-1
CASRTGGGSGTEAFF
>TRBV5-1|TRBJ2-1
CASSLNGLAGSYNEQFF
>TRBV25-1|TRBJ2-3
CASSEDRGVADTQYF
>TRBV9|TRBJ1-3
CASSVVPTGGLGNTIYF
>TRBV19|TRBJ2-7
CASSFGQVNEQYF
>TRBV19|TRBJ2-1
CASSIASGVYNEQFF
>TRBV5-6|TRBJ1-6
CASSPGQGRYNSPLHF
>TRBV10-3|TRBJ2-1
CAISESKGGLALDNEQFF
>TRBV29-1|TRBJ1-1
CSVPHPQGGYTEAFF
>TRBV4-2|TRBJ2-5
CASSQDTAGRKTQYF
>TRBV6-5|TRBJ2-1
CASGDFWNNEQFF
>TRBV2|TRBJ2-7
CASSEIASVGSRYEQYF
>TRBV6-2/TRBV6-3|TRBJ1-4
CASSYSKAARGRLFF
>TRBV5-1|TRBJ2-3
CASSFAGGTDTQYF
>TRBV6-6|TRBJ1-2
CASSRQQGIQAYNYGYTF
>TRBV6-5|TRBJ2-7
CASRFGGPSYEQYF
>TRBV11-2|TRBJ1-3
CASSLEWAPGNTIYF